The T cell receptor (beta chain) under discussion was sequenced for a study of T cells in Graves' hyperthyroidism and ophthalmopathy. Study details: Peripheral blood samples were taken at initial diagnosis, prior to any treatment.

This clonotype was counted ten times or more. It was RNA transcripts that yielded the amplified TCR beta CDR3 regions. During a first-round RT-PCR of the TCR CDR3, the HTBI primer set was used. One entry per CDR3 protein, called by TCRdb with MiXCR from the multiplex PCR reads. The sample contains roughly 720,000 distinct CDR3 sequences, 17% of which appear only once. With 3 bases clipped from V and 10 bases from J, the junction kept 8 bases outside the gene matches. There are 14 residues in the CDR3. The germline V gene encodes CDR1 MNHEY and CDR2 SMNVEV (reference sequence). A patient was excluded if there was uncontrolled infection, other autoimmune disease, pregnancy or lactation. Fresh peripheral blood, about 10 ml of it, supplied the PBMCs.

The clonotype was recovered from a man aged 45-65 years with Graves' hyperthyroidism. V usage is TRBV27 and J usage is TRBJ1-4, with 7 nucleotides matching TRBD1. Sequencing was performed on blood. CDR3 coding DNA: TGTGCCAGCAGTTTGGGGACAGCGGTTGGAAAACTGTTTTTT. It codes for CASSLGTAVGKLFF.